Sequencing of this T cell receptor (beta chain) was carried out in a study of cytomegalovirus exposure and HLA in healthy donors. This clone showed up just once. The donors (healthy individuals) were bone marrow donors. The PCR employed 60 Vbeta primers together with 13 Jbeta primers. Sequenced by immunoSEQ multiplex PCR; TCRdb stores in-frame clones only, minus some. This sample yields some 65,000 clones, of which less than 65% are seen a single time; roughly 2.8% belongs to the top ten. The CDR3 contains 15 residues. The germline gives CDR1 MNHEY, CDR2 SVGAGI. Losses at the gene ends were 5 bases for V and 2 bases for J; bases not matched to a gene: 8.

The chain recombines TRBV6-5 with TRBJ1-2, with 7 positions matching TRBD1. Sequenced material: PBMCs. The source of this sequence is a young man in good health and CMV-seronegative. The CDR3: CASSHYLDRNYGYTF. DNA for the CDR3: TGTGCCAGCAGTCACTACCTGGACAGGAACTATGGCTACACCTTC.